The rows below give T cell receptor beta chains drawn from one sample of a study of OX40 agonist ivuxolimab in advanced cancers. This table comes from immunoSEQ multiplex PCR, and its TCRdb copy is limited to in-frame clones, with some not included. The sample records roughly 92,000 clones, under 85% being singletons. Source: CD4+ or CD8+ T cells sorted from blood, taken in a trial of the OX40 agonist ivuxolimab. Receptors originate from an adult with an advanced solid tumor such as melanoma, head and neck, liver or kidney cancer. The CDR3 runs from the conserved cysteine through the conserved F or W. The D gene is left open where the match is weak. Some rows have no size entry. The others give once, few or many, or a class for an expanded clone.

j_call d_call v_call clone_size cdr3_aa cdr3_nt
TRBJ2-7 . TRBV5-5 . CASSLVGYEQYF TGTGCCAGCAGCTTGGTAGGCTACGAGCAGTACTTC
TRBJ2-1 TRBD2 TRBV19 . CASSFGLAGDELQFF TGTGCCAGTAGTTTCGGACTAGCGGGGGATGAGTTGCAGTTCTTC
TRBJ2-3 . TRBV12-5 . CASGFVEASTDTQYF TGTGCTAGTGGTTTTGTAGAGGCCTCCACAGATACGCAGTATTTT
TRBJ1-5 . TRBV30 few CAWSVIGNQPQHF TGTGCCTGGAGTGTAATCGGAAATCAGCCCCAGCATTTT
TRBJ2-4 . TRBV9 . CASSVDPSEGVKNIQYF TGTGCCAGCAGCGTAGACCCATCGGAGGGGGTCAAAAACATTCAGTACTTC
TRBJ1-5 TRBD1 TRBV4-1 . CASSQTGQGASGNQPQHF TGCGCCAGCAGCCAAACGGGACAGGGGGCGTCCGGCAATCAGCCCCAGCATTTT
TRBJ2-2 TRBD1 TRBV19 . CASSGTGFPGELFF TGTGCCAGTAGTGGGACAGGGTTCCCCGGGGAGCTGTTTTTT
TRBJ1-1 . TRBV6-6 . CASSRGGGWNTEAFF TGTGCCAGCAGTAGAGGAGGGGGTTGGAACACTGAAGCTTTCTTT
TRBJ1-3 . TRBV5-3 . CARSHSGNTIYF TGTGCCAGAAGCCACTCTGGAAACACCATATATTTT
TRBJ2-6 . TRBV18 . CASSPGGTGANVLTF TGTGCCAGCTCACCAGGGGGGACTGGGGCCAACGTCCTGACTTTC